The 15 T cell receptor beta chains below come from one sample, sequenced in a study of T cells in tuberculosis. Produced via immunoSEQ multiplex PCR; TCRdb's table is partial and in-frame only. The data contain over 25,000 clones, 92% of them singletons. Time point indicated: new active TB diagnosis, blood taken before or within 7 days of starting treatment. The sample here was PBMCs, taken at tuberculosis diagnosis. The receptors come from an adult with tuberculosis.

V is TRBV7-3 and J is TRBJ2-5; D gene unclear. Looked up from germline, CDR1 is SGHTA and CDR2 is FQGTGA. V was trimmed by 3 bases and J by 1 base, leaving 6 bases between them. CDR3 length: 13 amino acids. The CDR3 loop reads CASSFGSQETQYF. The CDR3 region has the DNA TGTGCCAGCAGCTTTGGCAGCCAAGAGACCCAGTACTTC.

This rearrangement joins TRBV6-5 to TRBJ2-7; D is perhaps TRBD1 (6 bases). Deletions cut 6 bases from V and 7 bases from J, with 19 bases between. The CDR3 has 14 residues. Germline-derived CDR1 and CDR2 are MNHEY and SVGAGI. The CDR3 loop reads CASSPGQSWGEQYF. In DNA form, the CDR3 reads TGTGCCAGCAGCCCTGGACAGTCCTGGGGGGAGCAGTACTTC.

The V gene is TRBV7-3, the J gene TRBJ2-3, with 7 positions matching TRBD1. Germline V gene sequence: CDR1 SGHTA, CDR2 FQGTGA. The J segment lost 1 base and the V segment lost 2 bases, leaving 9 bases of the junction unmatched. The CDR3 runs 17 residues. CDR3 region: CASSLAPGQPGTDTQYF. CDR3 DNA: TGTGCCAGCAGCTTAGCCCCGGGACAGCCTGGCACAGATACGCAGTATTTT.

This chain links TRBV4-2 with TRBJ2-7; TRBD1 agrees at 8 bases. The length of the CDR3 is 16 residues. The trim removed 2 bases at V and 1 base at J, leaving 7 bases unmatched. Germline V gene data show CDR1 as LGHNA and CDR2 as YNFKEQ. CDR3 sequence (DNA): TGTGCCAGCAGCCAACTCACCGGGACAGGTTCCTACGAGCAGTACTTC. Translation: CASSQLTGTGSYEQYF.

The chain combines TRBV4-1 with TRBJ2-7, with 7 bases fitting TRBD2. With 0 bases clipped from V and 3 bases from J, the junction kept 5 bases outside the gene matches. Germline V gives CDR1 MGHRA, CDR2 YSYEKL. The CDR3 has 15 residues. As DNA, the CDR3 is TGCGCCAGCAGCCAAGATCGGGGAGGGTTCTACGAGCAGTACTTC. Translated: CASSQDRGGFYEQYF.

V is TRBV10-1 and J is TRBJ2-1; 9 positions match TRBD1. The CDR3 sequence is 16 residues long. The V gene's germline CDR1 is WNHNN and CDR2 SYGVQD (reference sequence). J lost 7 bases, V lost 4 bases, and 11 bases had no gene match. This CDR3 is CASSGRSRDRANEQFF. DNA for the CDR3: TGCGCCAGCAGTGGGAGGTCCCGGGACAGGGCGAATGAGCAGTTCTTC.

The genes are TRBV10-1 and TRBJ2-7; 9 bases map to TRBD1. The CDR3 extends over 16 amino acids. Per the germline V gene, CDR1 is WNHNN and CDR2 is SYGVQD (reference sequence). V gave up 5 bases and J gave up 5 bases; unmatched junction bases: 13. The DNA of the CDR3 is TGCGCCAGCAGTCCCGGGACAGGGCTAAAGTGGAACGAGCAGTACTTC. Translated: CASSPGTGLKWNEQYF.

The chain carries TRBV15 and TRBJ2-1; 8 bases fit TRBD2. Germline V CDR1 and CDR2: LNHNV, YYDKDF (reference sequence). J lost 0 bases, V lost 3 bases, and 1 base had no gene match. This CDR3 has 15 residues. This chain's CDR3 is CATSRSGSSYNEQFF. The CDR3 DNA reads as TGTGCCACCAGCAGGAGCGGGAGCTCCTACAATGAGCAGTTCTTC. Full variable domain (remainder filled in from reference TRBV15 and TRBJ2-1): DAMVIQNPRYQVTQFGKPVTLSCSQTLNHNVMYWYQQKSSQAPKLLFHYYDKDFNNEADTPDNFQSRRPNTSFCFLDIRSPGLGDTAMYLCATSRSGSSYNEQFFGPGTRLTVL.

A note on this clone: Within the sample, other DNA sequences also encode this same CDR3. The chain joins TRBV19 to TRBJ2-1; 10 positions agree with TRBD2. Germline V lookup: CDR1 LNHDA, CDR2 SQIVND (reference sequence). Trimming cost V 4 bases and J 2 bases; bases outside gene matches: 2. This CDR3 comprises 15 residues. CDR3 in DNA: TGTGCCAGTAGTACTAGCGGGGGCCCCTACAATGAGCAGTTCTTC. Amino acids: CASSTSGGPYNEQFF.

The V and J genes are TRBV10-1 and TRBJ2-3, with no clear D. This CDR3 comprises 13 residues. Germline values: CDR1 WNHNN, CDR2 SYGVQD (reference sequence). Trimming took off 2 bases at V and 4 bases at J, with 7 bases between the two ends. This CDR3 reads CASSEGLPDTQYF. The CDR3 DNA reads as TGCGCCAGCAGTGAGGGCCTCCCAGATACGCAGTATTTT.

This sequence joins TRBV2 and TRBJ1-6; 9 nucleotides line up with TRBD1. The V gene's germline CDR1 is SNHLY and CDR2 FYNNEI. V dropped 9 bases and J dropped 9; count of bases not matched to a gene: 9. This CDR3 region has 14 residues. The CDR3 DNA reads TGTGCCAGTACAGGGGGCGTTTTGGGTTCACCCCTCCACTTT. Translated, it gives CASTGGVLGSPLHF.

The genes are TRBV20-1 and TRBJ2-7; possibly TRBD2 for D (5 bases). Per the germline V gene, CDR1 is DFQATT and CDR2 is SNEGSKA (reference sequence). This CDR3 has 11 amino acids. V was cut by 3 bases and J by 7 bases, with 10 bases left in between. The CDR3 loop is CSARRETEQYF. The DNA of the CDR3 is TGCAGTGCTAGGAGGGAAACTGAGCAGTACTTC.

This clone has a single count. This chain joins TRBV5-5 and TRBJ1-1; D is unresolved. Deletions cut 0 bases from V and 1 base from J, with 10 bases between. CDR1 is SGHKS, CDR2 YYEKEE, per germline (reference sequence). The CDR3 consists of 15 residues. The CDR3 reads CASSLAGSTNTEAFF. The CDR3 coding sequence is TGTGCCAGCAGCTTGGCCGGGAGTACGAACACTGAAGCTTTCTTT.

The rearrangement links TRBV9 to TRBJ2-1, with 11 bases fitting TRBD2. The germline CDR1 and CDR2 sequences are SGDLS and YYNGEE. Unmatched junction bases numbered 3, after V lost 4 bases and J lost 3 bases. The CDR3 has 15 residues. CDR3: CASSITSGSYNEQFF. DNA of the CDR3: TGTGCCAGCAGCATAACTAGCGGGAGCTACAATGAGCAGTTCTTC.

The V and J genes are TRBV11-2 and TRBJ1-2; 9 bases match TRBD1. The germline CDR1 and CDR2 sequences are SGHAT and FQNNGV. J was trimmed by 4 bases and V by 4 bases; bases with no gene match: 4. This CDR3 contains 14 residues. In DNA, the CDR3 is TGTGCCAGCAGCTCCTTGACAGGGGGCTATGGCTACACCTTC. Translation: CASSSLTGGYGYTF.